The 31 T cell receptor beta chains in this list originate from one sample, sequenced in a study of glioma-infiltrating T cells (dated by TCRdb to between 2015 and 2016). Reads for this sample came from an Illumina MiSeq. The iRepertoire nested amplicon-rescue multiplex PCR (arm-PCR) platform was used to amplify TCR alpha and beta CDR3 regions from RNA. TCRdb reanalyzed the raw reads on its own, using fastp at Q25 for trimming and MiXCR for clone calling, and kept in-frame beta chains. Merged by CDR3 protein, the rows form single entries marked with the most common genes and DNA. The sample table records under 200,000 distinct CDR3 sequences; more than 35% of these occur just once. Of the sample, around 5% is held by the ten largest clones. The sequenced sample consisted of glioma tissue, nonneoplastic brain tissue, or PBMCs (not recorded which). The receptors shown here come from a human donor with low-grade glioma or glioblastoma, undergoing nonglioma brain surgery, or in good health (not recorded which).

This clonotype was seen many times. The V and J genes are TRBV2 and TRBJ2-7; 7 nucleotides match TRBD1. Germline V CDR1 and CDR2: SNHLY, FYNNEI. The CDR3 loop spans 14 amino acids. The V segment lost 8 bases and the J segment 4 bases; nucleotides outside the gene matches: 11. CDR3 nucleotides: TGTGCCAGCCGAATATCGACAGGGCGGTACGAGCAGTACTTC. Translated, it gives CASRISTGRYEQYF.

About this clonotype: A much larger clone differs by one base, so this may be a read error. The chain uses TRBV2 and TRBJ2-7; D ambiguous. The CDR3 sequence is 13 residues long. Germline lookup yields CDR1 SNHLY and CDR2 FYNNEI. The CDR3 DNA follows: TGTGCCAGAAGTGAAGGAAGGGTCTACGAGCAGTACTTC. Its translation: CARSEGRVYEQYF.

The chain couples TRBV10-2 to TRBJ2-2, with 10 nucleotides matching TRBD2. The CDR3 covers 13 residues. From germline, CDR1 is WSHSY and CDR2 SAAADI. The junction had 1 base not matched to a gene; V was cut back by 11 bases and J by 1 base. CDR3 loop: CAGLAENTGELFF. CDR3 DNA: TGCGCCGGACTAGCGGAGAACACCGGGGAGCTGTTTTTT.

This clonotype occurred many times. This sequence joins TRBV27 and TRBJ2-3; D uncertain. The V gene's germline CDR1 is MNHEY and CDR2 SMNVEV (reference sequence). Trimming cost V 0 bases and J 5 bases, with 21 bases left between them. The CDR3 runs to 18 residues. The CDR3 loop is CASSLSMTGFMAGDTQYF. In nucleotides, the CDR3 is TGTGCCAGCAGTTTATCTATGACCGGGTTTATGGCTGGAGATACGCAGTATTTT.

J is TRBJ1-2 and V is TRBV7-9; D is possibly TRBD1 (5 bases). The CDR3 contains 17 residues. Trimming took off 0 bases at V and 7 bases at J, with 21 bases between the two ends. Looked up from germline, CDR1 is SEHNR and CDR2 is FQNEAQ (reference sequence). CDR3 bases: TGTGCCAGCAGCTTAGCTAATGTGGAGGGGATGACTTCTGGCTACACCTTC. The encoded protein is CASSLANVEGMTSGYTF.

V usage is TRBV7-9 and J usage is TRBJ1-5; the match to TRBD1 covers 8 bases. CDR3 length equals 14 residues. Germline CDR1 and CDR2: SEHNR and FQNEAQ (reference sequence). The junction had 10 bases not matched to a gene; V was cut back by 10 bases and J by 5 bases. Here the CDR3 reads CATTSLQGDQPQHF. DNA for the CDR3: TGTGCCACCACTTCGCTACAGGGGGATCAGCCCCAGCATTTT.

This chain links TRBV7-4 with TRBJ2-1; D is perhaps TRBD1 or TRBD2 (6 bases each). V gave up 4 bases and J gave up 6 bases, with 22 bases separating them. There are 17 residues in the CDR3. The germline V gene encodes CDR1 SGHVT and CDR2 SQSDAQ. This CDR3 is CASSSRRRGAAVNEQFF. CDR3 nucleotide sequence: TGTGCCAGCAGCTCCCGGAGAAGGGGGGCCGCAGTCAATGAGCAGTTCTTC.

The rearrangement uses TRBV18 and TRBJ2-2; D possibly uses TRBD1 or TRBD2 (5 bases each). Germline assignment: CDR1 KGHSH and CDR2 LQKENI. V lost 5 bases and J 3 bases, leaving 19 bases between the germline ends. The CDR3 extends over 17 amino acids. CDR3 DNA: TGTGCCAGCTCAACGGAACCGGGACCTACCTACACCGGGGAGCTGTTTTTT. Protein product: CASSTEPGPTYTGELFF.

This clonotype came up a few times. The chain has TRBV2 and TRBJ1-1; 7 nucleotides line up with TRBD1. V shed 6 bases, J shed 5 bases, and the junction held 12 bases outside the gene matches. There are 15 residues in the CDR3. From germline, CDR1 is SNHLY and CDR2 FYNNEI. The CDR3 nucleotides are TGTGCCAGCAGGTCGTACGGGACAGTACCGACTGAAGCTTTCTTT. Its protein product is CASRSYGTVPTEAFF.

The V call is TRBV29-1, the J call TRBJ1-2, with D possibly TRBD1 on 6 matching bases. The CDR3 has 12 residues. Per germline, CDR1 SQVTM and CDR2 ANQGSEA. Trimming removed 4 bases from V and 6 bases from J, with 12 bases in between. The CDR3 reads CSVVLQGNGYTF. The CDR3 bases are TGCAGCGTTGTCCTACAGGGAAATGGCTACACCTTC.

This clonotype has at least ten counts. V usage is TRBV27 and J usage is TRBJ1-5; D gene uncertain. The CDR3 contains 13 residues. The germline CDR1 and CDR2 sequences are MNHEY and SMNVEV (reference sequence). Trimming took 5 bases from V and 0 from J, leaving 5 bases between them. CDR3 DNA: TGTGCCAGCAGTCTCGATAGCAATCAGCCCCAGCATTTT. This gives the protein CASSLDSNQPQHF.

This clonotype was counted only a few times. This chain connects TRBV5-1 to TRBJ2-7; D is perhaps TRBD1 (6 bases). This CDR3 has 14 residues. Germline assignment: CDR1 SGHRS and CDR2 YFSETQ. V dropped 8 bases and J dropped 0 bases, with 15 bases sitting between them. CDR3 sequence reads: CASAKAGDSYEQYF. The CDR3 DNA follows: TGCGCCAGTGCGAAAGCAGGGGACTCCTACGAGCAGTACTTC.

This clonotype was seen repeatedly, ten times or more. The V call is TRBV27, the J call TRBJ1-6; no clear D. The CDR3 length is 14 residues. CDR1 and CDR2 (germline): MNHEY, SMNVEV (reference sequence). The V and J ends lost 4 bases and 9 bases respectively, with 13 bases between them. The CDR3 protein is CASSSVKDLSPLHF. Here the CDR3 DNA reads TGTGCCAGCAGTTCGGTGAAGGACCTTTCACCCCTCCACTTT.

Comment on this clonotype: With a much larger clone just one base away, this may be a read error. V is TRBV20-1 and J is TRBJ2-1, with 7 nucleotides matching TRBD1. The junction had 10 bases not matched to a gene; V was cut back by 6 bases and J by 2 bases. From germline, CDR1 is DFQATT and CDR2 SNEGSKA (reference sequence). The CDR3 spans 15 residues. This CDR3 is CSAPTWDSTYNEQFF. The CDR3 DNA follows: TGCAGTGCCCCCACCTGGGACAGTACCTACAATGAGCAGTTCTTC.

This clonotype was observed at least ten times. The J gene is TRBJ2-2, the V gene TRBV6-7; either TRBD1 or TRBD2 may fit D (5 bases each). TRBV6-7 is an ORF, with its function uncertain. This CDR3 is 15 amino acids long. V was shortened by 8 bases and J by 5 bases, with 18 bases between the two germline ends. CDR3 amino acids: CASYLEGRKTGELFF. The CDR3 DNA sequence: TGTGCCAGCTACCTAGAGGGGAGAAAAACCGGGGAGCTGTTTTTT.

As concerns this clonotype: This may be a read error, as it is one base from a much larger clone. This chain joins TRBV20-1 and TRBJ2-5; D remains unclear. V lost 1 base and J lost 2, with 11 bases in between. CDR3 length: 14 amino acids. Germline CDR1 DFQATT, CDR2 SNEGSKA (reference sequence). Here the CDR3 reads CSARALLQQETQYF. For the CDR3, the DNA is TGCAGTGCTAGAGCCCTCCTACAGCAAGAGACCCAGTACTTC.

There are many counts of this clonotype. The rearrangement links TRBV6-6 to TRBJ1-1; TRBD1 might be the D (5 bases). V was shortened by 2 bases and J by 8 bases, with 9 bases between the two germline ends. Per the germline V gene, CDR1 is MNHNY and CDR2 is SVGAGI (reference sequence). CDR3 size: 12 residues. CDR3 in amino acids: CASSYRGSEAFF. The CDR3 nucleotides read TGTGCCAGCAGTTACAGGGGATCCGAAGCTTTCTTT.

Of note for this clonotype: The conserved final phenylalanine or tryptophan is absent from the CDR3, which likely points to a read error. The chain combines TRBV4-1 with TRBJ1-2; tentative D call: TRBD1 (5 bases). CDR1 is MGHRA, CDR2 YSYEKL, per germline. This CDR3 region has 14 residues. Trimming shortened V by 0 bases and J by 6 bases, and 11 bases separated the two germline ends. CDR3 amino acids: CASSQEGLLDGYTS. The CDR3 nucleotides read TGCGCCAGCAGCCAAGAGGGACTGTTGGATGGCTACACCTCC.

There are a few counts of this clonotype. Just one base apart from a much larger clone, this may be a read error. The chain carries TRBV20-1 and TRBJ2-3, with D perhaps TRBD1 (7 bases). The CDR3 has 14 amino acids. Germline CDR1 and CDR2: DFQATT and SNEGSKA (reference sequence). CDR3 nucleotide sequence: TGCAGTGCTAGACGGGGTGGGGGGACAGATAAGCAGTATTTT. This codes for CSARRGGGTDKQYF.

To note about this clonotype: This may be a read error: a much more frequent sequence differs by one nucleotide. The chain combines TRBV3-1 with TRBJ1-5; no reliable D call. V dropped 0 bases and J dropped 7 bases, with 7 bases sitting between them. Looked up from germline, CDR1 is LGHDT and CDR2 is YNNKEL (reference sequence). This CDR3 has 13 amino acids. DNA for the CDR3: TGTGCCAGCAGCCAAGAGCCTAGGCAGCCCCAGCATTTT. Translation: CASSQEPRQPQHF. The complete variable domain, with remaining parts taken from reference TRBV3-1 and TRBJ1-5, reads DTAVSQTPKYLVTQMGNDKSIKCEQNLGHDTMYWYKQDSKKFLKIMFSYNNKELIINETVPNRFSPKSPDKAHLNLHINSLELGDSAVYFCASSQEPRQPQHFGDGTRLSIL.

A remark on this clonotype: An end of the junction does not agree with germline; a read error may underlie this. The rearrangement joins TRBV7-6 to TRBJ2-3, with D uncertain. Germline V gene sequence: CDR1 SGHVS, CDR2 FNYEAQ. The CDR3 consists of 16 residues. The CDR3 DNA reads TGTGCCAGCAGCCCGCCTCCGGGCCCTCCTTACAATGAGCAGTTCTTT. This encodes CASSPPPGPPYNEQFF. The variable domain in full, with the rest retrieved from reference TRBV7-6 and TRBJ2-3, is GAGVSQSPRYKVTKRGQDVALRCDPISGHVSLYWYRQALGQGPEFLTYFNYEAQQDKSGLPNDRFSAERPEGSISTLTIQRTEQRDSAMYRCASSPPPGPPYNEQFFGPGTRLTVL.

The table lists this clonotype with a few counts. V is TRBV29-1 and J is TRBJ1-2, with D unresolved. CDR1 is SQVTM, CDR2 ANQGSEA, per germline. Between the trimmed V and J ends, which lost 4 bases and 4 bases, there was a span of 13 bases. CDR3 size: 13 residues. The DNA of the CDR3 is TGCAGCGTTGGGGCCTCCGGTGGCTATGGCTACACCTTC. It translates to CSVGASGGYGYTF.

The CDR3 region is CASSQGLGDTYEQYF. For the CDR3, the DNA is TGTGCCAGCAGCCAAGGACTAGGGGACACCTACGAGCAGTACTTC. The chain recombines TRBV3-1 with TRBJ2-7; D might be TRBD1 or TRBD2, each matching 6 bases. Germline-derived CDR1 and CDR2 are LGHDT and YNNKEL (reference sequence). Between the trimmed V and J ends, which lost 1 base and 2 bases, there was a span of 12 bases. The length of the CDR3 is 15 residues.

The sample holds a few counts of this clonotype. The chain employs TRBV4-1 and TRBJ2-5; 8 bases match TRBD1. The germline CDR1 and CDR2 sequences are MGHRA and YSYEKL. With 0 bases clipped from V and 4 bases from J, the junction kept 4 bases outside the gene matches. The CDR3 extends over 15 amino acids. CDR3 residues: CASSQDPGQVETQYF. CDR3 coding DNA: TGCGCCAGCAGCCAAGATCCGGGACAGGTAGAGACCCAGTACTTC.

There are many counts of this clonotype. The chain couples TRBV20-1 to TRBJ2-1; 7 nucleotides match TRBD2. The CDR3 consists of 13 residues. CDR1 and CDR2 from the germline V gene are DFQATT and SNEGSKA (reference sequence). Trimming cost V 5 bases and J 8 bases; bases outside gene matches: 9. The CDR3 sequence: CSALKRDVYEQFF. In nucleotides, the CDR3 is TGCAGTGCTTTAAAGCGGGATGTGTATGAGCAGTTCTTC.

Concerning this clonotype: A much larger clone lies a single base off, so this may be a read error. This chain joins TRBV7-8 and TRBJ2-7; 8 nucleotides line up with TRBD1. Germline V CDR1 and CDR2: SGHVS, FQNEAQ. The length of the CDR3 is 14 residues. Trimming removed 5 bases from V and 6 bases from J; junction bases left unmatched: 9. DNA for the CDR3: TGTGCCAGCAGCAAAAAGACAGGGGCCAGCGAGCAGTACTTC. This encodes CASSKKTGASEQYF.

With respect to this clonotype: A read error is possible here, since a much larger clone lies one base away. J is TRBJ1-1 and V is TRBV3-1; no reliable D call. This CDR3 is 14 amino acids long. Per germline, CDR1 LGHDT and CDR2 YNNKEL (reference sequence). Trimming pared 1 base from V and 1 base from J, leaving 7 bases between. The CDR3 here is CASSQVGRNTEAFF. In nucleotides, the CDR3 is TGTGCCAGCAGCCAAGTGGGCCGGAACACTGAAGCTTTCTTT.

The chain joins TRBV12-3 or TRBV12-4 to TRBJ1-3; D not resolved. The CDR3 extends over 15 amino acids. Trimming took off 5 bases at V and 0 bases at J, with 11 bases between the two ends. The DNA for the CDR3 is TGTGCCAGCAGTGTAAAGGGCATCTCTGGAAACACCATATATTTT. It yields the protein CASSVKGISGNTIYF.

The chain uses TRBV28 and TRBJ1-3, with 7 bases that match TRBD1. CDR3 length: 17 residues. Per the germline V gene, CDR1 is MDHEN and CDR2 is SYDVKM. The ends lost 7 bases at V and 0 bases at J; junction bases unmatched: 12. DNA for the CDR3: TGTGCCAGCACCCTAGCCTCGGACAGGCCCTCTGGAAACACCATATATTTT. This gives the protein CASTLASDRPSGNTIYF.

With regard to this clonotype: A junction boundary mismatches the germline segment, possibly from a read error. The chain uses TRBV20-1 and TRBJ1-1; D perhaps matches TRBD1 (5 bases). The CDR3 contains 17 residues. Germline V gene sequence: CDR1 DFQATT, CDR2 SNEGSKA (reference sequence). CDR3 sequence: CSARDSGDRGTFAEDFF. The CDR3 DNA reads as TGCAGTGCTAGAGATTCGGGGGATCGGGGTACCTTCGCTGAAGATTTCTTT.

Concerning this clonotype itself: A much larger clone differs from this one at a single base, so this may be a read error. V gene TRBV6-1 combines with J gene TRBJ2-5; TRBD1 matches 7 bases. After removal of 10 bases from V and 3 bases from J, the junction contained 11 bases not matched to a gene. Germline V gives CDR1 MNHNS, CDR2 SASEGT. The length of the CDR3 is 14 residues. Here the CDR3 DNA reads TGTGCCATCAGCCAACGACAGGGCAAAGAGACCCAGTACTTC. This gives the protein CAISQRQGKETQYF.